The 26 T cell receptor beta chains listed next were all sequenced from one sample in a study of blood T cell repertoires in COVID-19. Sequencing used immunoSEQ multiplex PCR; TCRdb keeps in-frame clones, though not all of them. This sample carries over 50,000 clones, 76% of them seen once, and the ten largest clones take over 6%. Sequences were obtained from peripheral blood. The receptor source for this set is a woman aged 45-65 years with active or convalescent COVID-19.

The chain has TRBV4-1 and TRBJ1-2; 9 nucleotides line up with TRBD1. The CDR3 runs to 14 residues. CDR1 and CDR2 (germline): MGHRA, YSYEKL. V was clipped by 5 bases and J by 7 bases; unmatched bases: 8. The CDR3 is CASSSGGTGFGYTF. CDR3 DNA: TGCGCCAGCAGCTCCGGCGGGACAGGGTTTGGCTACACCTTC.

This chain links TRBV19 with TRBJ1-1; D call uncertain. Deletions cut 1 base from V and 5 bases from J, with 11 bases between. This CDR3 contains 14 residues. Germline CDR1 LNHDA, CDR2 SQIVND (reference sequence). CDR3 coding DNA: TGTGCCAGTAGTATAGGTCGGGTCGGGACTGAAGCTTTCTTT. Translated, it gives CASSIGRVGTEAFF.

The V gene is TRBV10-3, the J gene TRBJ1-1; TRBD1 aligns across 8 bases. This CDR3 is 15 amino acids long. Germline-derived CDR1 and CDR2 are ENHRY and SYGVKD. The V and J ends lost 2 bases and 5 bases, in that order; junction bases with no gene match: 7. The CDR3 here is CAISERGRGLTEAFF. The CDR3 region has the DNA TGTGCCATCAGTGAGAGGGGCAGGGGGCTGACTGAAGCTTTCTTT.

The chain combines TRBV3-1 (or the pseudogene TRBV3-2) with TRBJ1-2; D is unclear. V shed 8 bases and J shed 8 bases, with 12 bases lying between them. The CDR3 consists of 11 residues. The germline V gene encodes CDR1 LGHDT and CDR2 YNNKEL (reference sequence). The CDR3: CASESGRGYTF. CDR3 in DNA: TGTGCCAGCGAGTCCGGGAGAGGCTACACCTTC.

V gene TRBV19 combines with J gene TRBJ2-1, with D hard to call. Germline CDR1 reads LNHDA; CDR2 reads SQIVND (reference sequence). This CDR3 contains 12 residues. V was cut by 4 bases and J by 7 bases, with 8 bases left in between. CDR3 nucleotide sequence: TGTGCCAGTAGTAACCCCCTAAATGAGCAGTTCTTC. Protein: CASSNPLNEQFF. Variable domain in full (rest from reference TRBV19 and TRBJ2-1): DGGITQSPKYLFRKEGQNVTLSCEQNLNHDAMYWYRQDPGQGLRLIYYSQIVNDFQKGDIAEGYSVSREKKESFPLTVTSAQKNPTAFYLCASSNPLNEQFFGPGTRLTVL.

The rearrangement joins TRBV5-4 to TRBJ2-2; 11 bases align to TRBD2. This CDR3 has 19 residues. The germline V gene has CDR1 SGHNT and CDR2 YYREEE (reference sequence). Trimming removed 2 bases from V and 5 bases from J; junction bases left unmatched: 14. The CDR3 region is CASSFVGLAGRRGTGELFF. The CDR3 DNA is TGTGCCAGCAGCTTCGTAGGACTAGCGGGTAGACGGGGAACCGGGGAGCTGTTTTTT.

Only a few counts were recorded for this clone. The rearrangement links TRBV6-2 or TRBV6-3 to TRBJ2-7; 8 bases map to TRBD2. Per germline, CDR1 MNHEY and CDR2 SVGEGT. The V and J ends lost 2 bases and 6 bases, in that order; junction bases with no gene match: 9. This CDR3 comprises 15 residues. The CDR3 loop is CASSYVSGDPREQYF. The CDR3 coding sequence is TGTGCCAGCAGTTACGTTAGCGGGGACCCTCGCGAGCAGTACTTC.

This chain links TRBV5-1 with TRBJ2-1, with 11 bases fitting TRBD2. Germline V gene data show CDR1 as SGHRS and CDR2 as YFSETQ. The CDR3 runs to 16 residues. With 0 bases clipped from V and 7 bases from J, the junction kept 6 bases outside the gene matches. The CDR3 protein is CASSLGLAGRGNEQFF. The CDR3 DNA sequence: TGCGCCAGCAGCTTGGGACTAGCGGGACGGGGGAATGAGCAGTTCTTC.

CDR3 sequence reads: CASSPRTSGRPPETQYF. The CDR3, as DNA: TGTGCCAGTAGCCCTCGCACTAGCGGGAGGCCCCCAGAGACCCAGTACTTC. The J gene is TRBJ2-5, the V gene TRBV19, with 12 bases lining up with TRBD2. The J segment lost 4 bases and the V segment lost 6 bases, leaving 12 bases of the junction unmatched. Per germline, CDR1 LNHDA and CDR2 SQIVND (reference sequence). The CDR3 has 17 residues.

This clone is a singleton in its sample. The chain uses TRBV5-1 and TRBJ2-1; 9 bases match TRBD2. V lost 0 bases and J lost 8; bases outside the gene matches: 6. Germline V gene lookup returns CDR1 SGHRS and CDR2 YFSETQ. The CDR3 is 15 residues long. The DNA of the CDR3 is TGCGCCAGCAGCTTGGTTGCGGGAGGGTCAGATGAGCAGTTCTTC. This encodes CASSLVAGGSDEQFF.

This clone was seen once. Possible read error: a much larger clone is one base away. The CDR3 region has the DNA TGTGCCAGCAGCTCGGACAGGTACGAGCAGTACTTC. It translates to CASSSDRYEQYF. V usage is TRBV5-8 and J usage is TRBJ2-7, with 7 bases aligning to TRBD1. The CDR3 is 12 residues long. J lost 4 bases, V lost 3 bases, and 1 base had no gene match. In germline, CDR1 is SGHTS, CDR2 YDEGEE.

The CDR3 DNA reads TGTGCCACCAGTGCCTCCGGGACAGCTAATGAAAAACTGTTTTTT. Translation: CATSASGTANEKLFF. The V call is TRBV24-1, the J call TRBJ1-4, with 7 bases that match TRBD1. The J segment lost 3 bases and the V segment lost 5 bases, leaving 5 bases of the junction unmatched. CDR1 and CDR2 from the germline V gene are KGHDR and SFDVKD. This CDR3 comprises 15 residues.

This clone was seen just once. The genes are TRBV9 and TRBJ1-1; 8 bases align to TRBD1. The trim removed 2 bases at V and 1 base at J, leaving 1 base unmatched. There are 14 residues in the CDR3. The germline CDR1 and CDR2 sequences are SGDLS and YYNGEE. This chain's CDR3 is CASSVGTGNTEAFF. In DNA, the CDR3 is TGTGCCAGCAGCGTCGGGACAGGGAACACTGAAGCTTTCTTT.

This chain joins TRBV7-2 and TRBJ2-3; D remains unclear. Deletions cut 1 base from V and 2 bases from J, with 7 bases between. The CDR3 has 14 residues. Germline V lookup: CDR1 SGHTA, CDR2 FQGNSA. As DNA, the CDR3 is TGTGCCAGCAGCTTAGGACATACCACAGATACGCAGTATTTT. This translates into CASSLGHTTDTQYF.

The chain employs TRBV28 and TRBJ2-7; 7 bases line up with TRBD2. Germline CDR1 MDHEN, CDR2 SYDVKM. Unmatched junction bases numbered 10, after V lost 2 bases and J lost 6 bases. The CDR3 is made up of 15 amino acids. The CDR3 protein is CASSLGLADEGEQYF. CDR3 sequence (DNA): TGTGCCAGCAGTTTAGGCCTAGCGGATGAAGGCGAGCAGTACTTC. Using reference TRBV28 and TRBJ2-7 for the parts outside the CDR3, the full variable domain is DVKVTQSSRYLVKRTGEKVFLECVQDMDHENMFWYRQDPGLGLRLIYFSYDVKMKEKGDIPEGYSVSREKKERFSLILESASTNQTSMYLCASSLGLADEGEQYFGPGTRLTVT.

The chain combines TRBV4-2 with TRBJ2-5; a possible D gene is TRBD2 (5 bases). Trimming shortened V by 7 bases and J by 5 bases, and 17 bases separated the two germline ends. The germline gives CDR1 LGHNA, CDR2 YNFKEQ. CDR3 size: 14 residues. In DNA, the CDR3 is TGTGCCAGCACCCCCGGAGGCGACGCGGAGACCCAGTACTTC. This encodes CASTPGGDAETQYF.

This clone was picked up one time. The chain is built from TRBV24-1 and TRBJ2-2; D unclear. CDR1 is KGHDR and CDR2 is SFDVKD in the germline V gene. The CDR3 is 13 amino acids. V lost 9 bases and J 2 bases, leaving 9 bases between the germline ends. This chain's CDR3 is CATEERNTGELFF. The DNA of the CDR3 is TGTGCCACCGAGGAAAGAAACACCGGGGAGCTGTTTTTT.

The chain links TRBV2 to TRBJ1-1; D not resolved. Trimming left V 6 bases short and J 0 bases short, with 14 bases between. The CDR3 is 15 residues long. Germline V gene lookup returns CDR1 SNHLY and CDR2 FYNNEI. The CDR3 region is CASSARETLNTEAFF. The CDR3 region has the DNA TGTGCCAGCAGCGCCCGTGAGACACTGAACACTGAAGCTTTCTTT. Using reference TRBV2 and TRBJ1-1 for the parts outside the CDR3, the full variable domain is EPEVTQTPSHQVTQMGQEVILRCVPISNHLYFYWYRQILGQKVEFLVSFYNNEISEKSEIFDDQFSVERPDGSNFTLKIRSTKLEDSAMYFCASSARETLNTEAFFGQGTRLTVV.

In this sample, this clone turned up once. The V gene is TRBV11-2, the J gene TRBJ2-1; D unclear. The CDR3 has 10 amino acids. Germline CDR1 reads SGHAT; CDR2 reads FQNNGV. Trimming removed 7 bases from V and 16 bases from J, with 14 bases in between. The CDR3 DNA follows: TGTGCCAGCACGACACCATCTTTATTCTTC. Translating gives CASTTPSLFF.

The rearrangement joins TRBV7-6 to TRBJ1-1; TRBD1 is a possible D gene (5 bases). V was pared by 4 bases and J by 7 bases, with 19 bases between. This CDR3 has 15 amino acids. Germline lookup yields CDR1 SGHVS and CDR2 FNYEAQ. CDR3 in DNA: TGTGCCAGCAGCTCCGCTGGGGGACTACTAGTTGAAGCTTTCTTT. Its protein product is CASSSAGGLLVEAFF.

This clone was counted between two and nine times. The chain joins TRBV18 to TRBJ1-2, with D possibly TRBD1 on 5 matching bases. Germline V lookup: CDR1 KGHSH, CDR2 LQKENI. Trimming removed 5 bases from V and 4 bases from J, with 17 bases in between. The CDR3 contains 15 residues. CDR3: CASSDMEGSPYGYTF. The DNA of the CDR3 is TGTGCCAGCTCAGACATGGAGGGGTCCCCCTATGGCTACACCTTC. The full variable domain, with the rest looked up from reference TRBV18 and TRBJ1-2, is NAGVMQNPRHLVRRRGQEARLRCSPMKGHSHVYWYRQLPEEGLKFMVYLQKENIIDESGMPKERFSAEFPKEGPSILRIQQVVRGDSAAYFCASSDMEGSPYGYTFGSGTRLTVV.

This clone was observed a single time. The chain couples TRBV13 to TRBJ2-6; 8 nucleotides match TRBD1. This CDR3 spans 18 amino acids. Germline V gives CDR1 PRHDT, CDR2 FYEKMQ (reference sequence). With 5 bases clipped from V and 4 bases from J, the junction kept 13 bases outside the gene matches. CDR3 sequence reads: CASSQSDRGALGANVLTF. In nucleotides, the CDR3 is TGTGCCAGCAGCCAATCTGACAGGGGCGCTCTCGGGGCCAACGTCCTGACTTTC.

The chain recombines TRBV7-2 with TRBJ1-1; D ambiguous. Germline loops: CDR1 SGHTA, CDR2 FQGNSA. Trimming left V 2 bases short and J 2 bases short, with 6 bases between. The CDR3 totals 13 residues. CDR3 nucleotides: TGTGCCAGCAGCTTACAGGCAAACACTGAAGCTTTCTTT. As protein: CASSLQANTEAFF.

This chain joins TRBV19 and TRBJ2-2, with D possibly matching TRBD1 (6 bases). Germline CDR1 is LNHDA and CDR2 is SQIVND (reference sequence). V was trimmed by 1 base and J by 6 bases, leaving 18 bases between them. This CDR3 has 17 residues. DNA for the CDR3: TGTGCCAGTAGTATAGGACTTCAGGGGTTGGCTGCCGGGGAGCTGTTTTTT. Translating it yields CASSIGLQGLAAGELFF.

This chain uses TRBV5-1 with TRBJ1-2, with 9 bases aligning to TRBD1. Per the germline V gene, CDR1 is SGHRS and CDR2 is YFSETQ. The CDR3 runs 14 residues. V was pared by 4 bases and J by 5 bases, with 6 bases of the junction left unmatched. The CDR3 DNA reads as TGCGCCAGCAGCCTAAGAGGACAGGGGTATGGCTACACCTTC. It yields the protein CASSLRGQGYGYTF.

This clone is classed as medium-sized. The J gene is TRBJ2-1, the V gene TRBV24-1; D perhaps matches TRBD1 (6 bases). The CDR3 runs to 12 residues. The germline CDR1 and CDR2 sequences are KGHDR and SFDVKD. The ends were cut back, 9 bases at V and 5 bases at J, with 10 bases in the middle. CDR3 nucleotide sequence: TGTGCCACCGGAGAGGGGGACAATGAGCAGTTCTTC. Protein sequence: CATGEGDNEQFF.